The 27 T cell receptor beta chains presented below share a single source sample, sequenced in a study of OX40 agonist ivuxolimab in advanced cancers. Profiling relied on immunoSEQ multiplex PCR, and the TCRdb table lists in-frame clones only, not all of them. The repertoire holds 50,000 to 75,000 clones, about 90% seen once, with approximately 5% in the top ten. Sample: CD4+ or CD8+ T cells sorted from blood, taken in a trial of the OX40 agonist ivuxolimab. The receptor set was obtained from an adult with an advanced solid tumor such as melanoma, head and neck, liver or kidney cancer.

J is TRBJ2-5 and V is TRBV30; 9 nucleotides agree with TRBD1. In germline, CDR1 is GTSNPN, CDR2 SVGIG (reference sequence). V shed 3 bases, J shed 1 base, and the junction held 3 bases outside the gene matches. The CDR3 consists of 14 residues. The chain's CDR3 is CAWRRGQGQETQYF. The CDR3, as DNA: TGTGCCTGGAGGCGGGGACAGGGCCAAGAGACCCAGTACTTC. The full variable domain, with the rest looked up from reference TRBV30 and TRBJ2-5, is SQTIHQWPATLVQPVGSPLSLECTVEGTSNPNLYWYRQAAGRGLQLLFYSVGIGQISSEVPQNLSASRPQDRQFILSSKKLLLSDSGFYLCAWRRGQGQETQYFGPGTRLLVL.

The chain carries TRBV6-5 and TRBJ2-1; the D gene is possibly TRBD2 (6 bases). CDR1 is MNHEY, CDR2 SVGAGI, per germline. The ends were cut back, 0 bases at V and 9 bases at J, with 6 bases in the middle. The CDR3 has 12 residues. The CDR3 DNA sequence: TGTGCCAGCAGTTACTCGGGAGGTGAGCAGTTCTTC. Protein sequence: CASSYSGGEQFF.

The J gene is TRBJ2-1, the V gene TRBV29-1; D is possibly TRBD1 (7 bases). V was shortened by 1 base and J by 6 bases, with 13 bases between the two germline ends. The CDR3 runs to 14 residues. Germline V gene data show CDR1 as SQVTM and CDR2 as ANQGSEA. The CDR3 DNA follows: TGCAGCGTTGAAGGGTCAGGGGGACTCAATGAGCAGTTCTTC. This translates into CSVEGSGGLNEQFF.

This clone was recorded only once. The chain recombines TRBV19 with TRBJ2-2; D is possibly TRBD1 (6 bases). Germline assignment: CDR1 LNHDA and CDR2 SQIVND (reference sequence). Trimming left V 1 base short and J 6 bases short, with 12 bases between. The CDR3 is made up of 15 amino acids. CDR3 residues: CASSIGSGVSGELFF. CDR3 bases: TGTGCCAGTAGTATAGGGTCAGGGGTATCCGGGGAGCTGTTTTTT. The full variable domain, its missing parts supplied by reference TRBV19 and TRBJ2-2, is DGGITQSPKYLFRKEGQNVTLSCEQNLNHDAMYWYRQDPGQGLRLIYYSQIVNDFQKGDIAEGYSVSREKKESFPLTVTSAQKNPTAFYLCASSIGSGVSGELFFGEGSRLTVL.

The V call is TRBV7-9, the J call TRBJ2-5; 10 bases fit TRBD1. The germline V gene has CDR1 SEHNR and CDR2 FQNEAQ (reference sequence). The junction had 5 bases not matched to a gene; V was cut back by 5 bases and J by 5 bases. There are 14 residues in the CDR3. CDR3 coding DNA: TGTGCCAGCAGCCTGACAGGGGGCAGGGAGACCCAGTACTTC. It codes for CASSLTGGRETQYF. The full variable domain, its missing parts supplied by reference TRBV7-9 and TRBJ2-5, is DTGVSQNPRHKITKRGQNVTFRCDPISEHNRLYWYRQTLGQGPEFLTYFQNEAQLEKSRLLSDRFSAERPKGSFSTLEIQRTEQGDSAMYLCASSLTGGRETQYFGPGTRLLVL.

About this clone itself: One end of the junction fails to match germline, which may point to a read error. The genes are TRBV7-7 and TRBJ2-2, with TRBD1 as a possible D gene (6 bases). The germline V gene has CDR1 SSHAT and CDR2 FNYEAQ (reference sequence). This CDR3 spans 14 amino acids. The CDR3 DNA is TGTGCTAGCAGCCTTAACGAGGGGGCCGGGGAGCTGTTTTTT. It encodes CASSLNEGAGELFF.

The count of this clone is one. V gene TRBV18 combines with J gene TRBJ2-7; 15 positions match TRBD2. The V segment lost 5 bases and the J segment 4 bases; nucleotides outside the gene matches: 9. The CDR3 sequence is 17 residues long. Germline assignment: CDR1 KGHSH and CDR2 LQKENI. CDR3 sequence: CASSLGLAGGGSYEQYF. The CDR3 nucleotides are TGTGCCAGCTCATTGGGACTAGCGGGAGGCGGGAGTTACGAGCAGTACTTC.

The chain links TRBV5-6 to TRBJ1-1; D gene unclear. With 2 bases removed from V and 7 bases from J, the gap between germline ends came to 6 bases. The CDR3 loop spans 11 amino acids. Germline-derived CDR1 and CDR2 are SGHDT and YYEEEE. CDR3 nucleotide sequence: TGTGCCAGCAGCTTTGGCTTTGAAGCTTTCTTT. Residues: CASSFGFEAFF.

V gene TRBV30 combines with J gene TRBJ1-5, with TRBD1 as a possible D gene (6 bases). Germline CDR1 GTSNPN, CDR2 SVGIG (reference sequence). V lost 5 bases, J lost 6 bases, and 11 bases lay in between. The CDR3 consists of 12 residues. CDR3 loop: CAWAGGGQPQHF. Written as DNA, the CDR3 is TGTGCCTGGGCTGGGGGCGGTCAGCCCCAGCATTTT.

This clone was observed a handful of times. A junction boundary mismatches the germline segment, possibly from a read error. V and J are TRBV4-1 and TRBJ2-7; perhaps TRBD2 as D (7 bases). The CDR3 length is 18 residues. Germline CDR1 and CDR2: MGHRA and YSYEKL. For the CDR3, the DNA is TGCGCCAGCAGCCTCTCCCTCTCCAGCGGGACAACCTCCCACGAGCAGTACTTC. This encodes CASSLSLSSGTTSHEQYF.

V usage is TRBV6-1 and J usage is TRBJ1-3; D not certain. This CDR3 has 16 amino acids. Looked up from germline, CDR1 is MNHNS and CDR2 is SASEGT. V lost 3 bases to trimming and J lost 0 bases, with 12 bases between them. CDR3 bases: TGTGCCAGCAGTGAGACTAAAGGTAGCTCTGGAAACACCATATATTTT. It translates to CASSETKGSSGNTIYF.

The chain is built from TRBV6-6 and TRBJ2-7; D is ambiguous. Germline V lookup: CDR1 MNHNY, CDR2 SVGAGI (reference sequence). With 5 bases removed from V and 5 bases from J, the gap between germline ends came to 7 bases. This CDR3 spans 11 amino acids. In DNA form, the CDR3 reads TGTGCCAGCAGTAAACAGAACGAGCAGTACTTC. Translated: CASSKQNEQYF.

In this sample, this clone turned up once. The chain combines TRBV5-6 with TRBJ2-6, with TRBD2 matching over 7 bases. CDR3 length: 16 residues. V was clipped by 5 bases and J by 2 bases; unmatched bases: 7. Germline V gene lookup returns CDR1 SGHDT and CDR2 YYEEEE. The chain's CDR3 is CASRRAGNPGANVLTF. CDR3 sequence (DNA): TGTGCCAGCAGACGAGCGGGGAACCCTGGGGCCAACGTCCTGACTTTC.

This chain connects TRBV5-1 to TRBJ1-2; 10 bases are shared with TRBD1. The CDR3 is 15 amino acids. Trimming at V came to 5 bases and at J to 4 bases, leaving 8 bases not matched to a gene. The V gene's germline CDR1 is SGHRS and CDR2 YFSETQ. The CDR3 DNA is TGCGCCAGCAGGAACCGGGACAGGGGCTTCTATGGCTACACCTTC. Amino acids: CASRNRDRGFYGYTF.

This chain joins TRBV5-8 and TRBJ2-7; 10 bases fit TRBD1. Germline lookup yields CDR1 SGHTS and CDR2 YDEGEE. The V segment lost 4 bases and the J segment 3 bases; nucleotides outside the gene matches: 16. This CDR3 contains 18 residues. For the CDR3, the DNA is TGTGCCAGCAGCCTGGACAGGGGGAATTACCTTGGGGGCTACGAGCAGTACTTC. It is translated as CASSLDRGNYLGGYEQYF. The full variable domain, its missing parts supplied by reference TRBV5-8 and TRBJ2-7, is EAGVTQSPTHLIKTRGQQATLRCSPISGHTSVYWYQQALGLGLQFLLWYDEGEERNRGNFPPRFSGRQFPNYSSELNVNALELEDSALYLCASSLDRGNYLGGYEQYFGPGTRLTVT.

The chain employs TRBV18 and TRBJ1-5; possible D gene TRBD1, 6 bases. The V gene lost 3 bases and the J gene lost 6 bases, with 12 bases spanning the gap. Germline CDR1 reads KGHSH; CDR2 reads LQKENI. The CDR3 consists of 14 residues. In nucleotides, the CDR3 is TGTGCCAGCTCACCTACAGGGACAAGTCAGCCCCAGCATTTT. Its protein is CASSPTGTSQPQHF.

This clone was seen a single time. The chain recombines TRBV10-3 with TRBJ2-5; D gene ambiguous. V shed 0 bases and J shed 5 bases, with 7 bases lying between them. Germline V gene lookup returns CDR1 ENHRY and CDR2 SYGVKD. The CDR3 contains 13 residues. CDR3 in amino acids: CAISESRLETQYF. DNA of the CDR3: TGTGCCATCAGTGAGTCTAGGTTGGAGACCCAGTACTTC.

V usage is TRBV2 and J usage is TRBJ2-1; D unclear. CDR1 and CDR2 (germline): SNHLY, FYNNEI. The V end was cut by 6 bases, the J end by 4 bases, with 10 bases between. The CDR3 totals 13 residues. CDR3 sequence reads: CASRSTLYNEQFF. CDR3 bases: TGTGCCAGCAGATCTACACTTTACAATGAGCAGTTCTTC.

The chain is built from TRBV5-1 and TRBJ2-1, with TRBD2 identical over 10 bases. This CDR3 is 15 amino acids long. V was pared by 0 bases and J by 9 bases, with 6 bases of the junction left unmatched. Germline-derived CDR1 and CDR2 are SGHRS and YFSETQ. In DNA, the CDR3 is TGCGCCAGCAGCTTGGCCCCTAGCGGGAGCGGTGAGCAGTTCTTC. Its translation is CASSLAPSGSGEQFF. Looking up the rest from reference TRBV5-1 and TRBJ2-1 gives the full variable domain: KAGVTQTPRYLIKTRGQQVTLSCSPISGHRSVSWYQQTPGQGLQFLFEYFSETQRNKGNFPGRFSGRQFSNSRSEMNVSTLELGDSALYLCASSLAPSGSGEQFFGPGTRLTVL.

This sequence joins TRBV6-5 and TRBJ1-3; D is undetermined. CDR3 length: 14 residues. Germline V gene lookup returns CDR1 MNHEY and CDR2 SVGAGI. V was trimmed by 5 bases and J by 7 bases, leaving 15 bases between them. The CDR3 nucleotides are TGTGCCAGCAGTCCCGGACTGGCGGGGAACACCATATATTTT. Encoded protein: CASSPGLAGNTIYF.

The V and J genes are TRBV6-5 and TRBJ2-1, with 9 bases aligning to TRBD1. This CDR3 has 16 amino acids. Germline V gives CDR1 MNHEY, CDR2 SVGAGI. After removal of 2 bases from V and 7 bases from J, the junction contained 9 bases not matched to a gene. Written as DNA, the CDR3 is TGTGCCAGCAGTTACACCGGGACAGGGAGGGGGAATGAGCAGTTCTTC. Its translation: CASSYTGTGRGNEQFF.

CDR3 coding DNA: TGCGCCAGCAGCCCGGGGACTCCCACCTACAATGAGCAGTTCTTC. It is translated as CASSPGTPTYNEQFF. This rearrangement joins TRBV5-1 to TRBJ2-1; D may be TRBD2 (6 bases). The germline CDR1 and CDR2 sequences are SGHRS and YFSETQ. The CDR3 sequence is 15 residues long. Trimming removed 4 bases at V and 2 bases at J, with 13 bases between. The full variable domain, rest sourced from reference TRBV5-1 and TRBJ2-1, is KAGVTQTPRYLIKTRGQQVTLSCSPISGHRSVSWYQQTPGQGLQFLFEYFSETQRNKGNFPGRFSGRQFSNSRSEMNVSTLELGDSALYLCASSPGTPTYNEQFFGPGTRLTVL.

V usage is TRBV6-5 and J usage is TRBJ1-3, with TRBD1 identical over 8 bases. Germline lookup yields CDR1 MNHEY and CDR2 SVGAGI. This CDR3 has 15 residues. With V trimmed by 5 bases and J by 2 bases, 5 bases remained unmatched. The CDR3 loop is CASSLDRGPGNTIYF. CDR3 nucleotides: TGTGCCAGCAGTCTAGACAGGGGACCTGGAAACACCATATATTTT.

The chain combines TRBV5-1 with TRBJ1-3; D remains ambiguous. The CDR3 is made up of 15 amino acids. Germline assignment: CDR1 SGHRS and CDR2 YFSETQ. Trimming stripped 0 bases from V and 0 bases from J, with 7 bases between. CDR3 in amino acids: CASSLGGSSGNTIYF. The CDR3 nucleotides read TGCGCCAGCAGCTTGGGCGGTTCCTCTGGAAACACCATATATTTT.

This clone has just one count. The chain is built from TRBV9 and TRBJ2-2; TRBD2 matches at 15 bases. Germline values: CDR1 SGDLS, CDR2 YYNGEE. V lost 3 bases, J lost 5 bases, and 17 bases stayed unmatched. The CDR3 consists of 21 residues. The CDR3 sequence: CASSEGVGLAGGPRWTGELFF. The CDR3 bases are TGTGCCAGCAGCGAGGGCGTAGGACTAGCGGGAGGGCCCCGGTGGACCGGGGAGCTGTTTTTT.

This clone has only one observation. This chain joins TRBV10-2 and TRBJ2-3; D is possibly TRBD1 (5 bases). CDR1 WSHSY and CDR2 SAAADI come from the germline V gene. Trimming cost V 9 bases and J 5 bases, with 15 bases left between them. The CDR3 runs 13 residues. The CDR3 nucleotides are TGCGCCAGATCGTCAGGGAACGGAGATACGCAGTATTTT. Protein: CARSSGNGDTQYF.

The chain employs TRBV18 and TRBJ2-5, with a tentative D call TRBD2 (5 bases). The V gene's germline CDR1 is KGHSH and CDR2 LQKENI. The CDR3 is made up of 13 amino acids. The V end lost 3 bases, the J end lost 2 bases, and 7 bases lay between the germline ends. The CDR3 region has the DNA TGTGCCAGCTCACCGGGGAGTCAAGAGACCCAGTACTTC. Translation gives CASSPGSQETQYF.